Listed below are T cell receptor beta chains from one sample, sequenced in a study of T cell clonotyping in hematopoietic cell transplantation. Sequenced by immunoSEQ multiplex PCR; TCRdb stores in-frame clones only, minus some. The table lists tens of thousands of clones, about 85% of them singletons. Sequencing was performed on peripheral blood mononuclear cells, taken before stem cell transplant. These receptors all come from a man aged 60 to 69 with acute myeloid leukemia. Some clones in this sample may be carry-over from other donors' samples. The CDR3 runs from the conserved cysteine through the conserved F or W. The D gene is left open where the match is weak. Some rows have no size entry. The others give once, few or many, or a class for an expanded clone.

TRBD2 TRBJ2-1 - TRBV6-4 CASSLAGGSNEQFF TGTGCCAGCAGTCTAGCGGGGGGTTCCAATGAGCAGTTCTTC
- TRBJ1-6 - TRBV13 CASSSDTDSPLHF TGTGCCAGCAGCTCGGACACGGATTCACCCCTCCACTTT
- TRBJ2-7 - TRBV18 CASSPQGHYEQYF TGTGCCAGCTCACCACAGGGGCACTACGAGCAGTACTTC
TRBD1 TRBJ1-1 - TRBV7-3 CASSLSPISGTGSPNTEAFF TGTGCCAGCAGCTTAAGTCCCATTTCCGGGACAGGGTCCCCGAACACTGAAGCTTTCTTT
- TRBJ1-1 once TRBV5-1 CASSLRGIGTTLMNTEAFF TGCGCCAGCAGCTTGAGGGGGATAGGGACGACCTTGATGAACACTGAAGCTTTCTTT
TRBD2 TRBJ2-1 - TRBV2 CASLGLAGVVYEQFF TGTGCCAGCTTGGGGCTAGCGGGGGTGGTCTATGAGCAGTTCTTC
- TRBJ1-5 medium-sized TRBV28 CASTLPRGPQHF TGTGCCAGCACACTACCGAGAGGGCCCCAGCATTTT
- TRBJ1-6 - TRBV28 CASSLWGPGNSPLHF TGTGCCAGCAGTCTCTGGGGGCCTGGTAATTCACCCCTCCACTTT
- TRBJ2-5 - TRBV11-2 CASSSTSQETQYF TGTGCCAGCAGCTCTACGTCTCAAGAGACCCAGTACTTC
TRBD1 TRBJ1-5 - TRBV25-1 CASSVSDRVQPQHF TGTGCCAGCAGTGTAAGTGACAGGGTTCAGCCCCAGCATTTT
- TRBJ2-3 - TRBV5-4 CASSPVSTDTQYF TGTGCCAGCAGCCCGGTTAGCACAGATACGCAGTATTTT
TRBD2 TRBJ2-2 - TRBV11-3 CASRPPSGVNTGELFF TGTGCCAGCCGGCCCCCTAGCGGGGTGAACACCGGGGAGCTGTTTTTT
- TRBJ1-1 - TRBV29-1 CSVDDQNTEAFF TGCAGCGTTGACGACCAGAACACTGAAGCTTTCTTT
- TRBJ1-2 - TRBV28 CATGSVYGYTF TGTGCCACTGGCTCGGTCTATGGCTACACCTTC
TRBD1 TRBJ2-7 once TRBV7-6 CASSFGTGGEQYF TGTGCCAGCAGCTTCGGGACAGGGGGCGAGCAGTACTTC
- TRBJ1-4 - TRBV27 CASSLGSTTNEKLFF TGTGCCAGCAGTTTAGGGAGTACAACTAATGAAAAACTGTTTTTT
TRBD1 TRBJ1-1 - TRBV9 CASSVGGTGTTEAFF TGTGCCAGCAGCGTAGGGGGGACAGGGACCACTGAAGCTTTCTTT
- TRBJ2-7 few TRBV25-1 CASSESANHRSPYEQYF TGTGCCAGCAGTGAATCCGCTAATCACAGGAGTCCCTACGAGCAGTACTTC
TRBD2 TRBJ2-1 once TRBV9 CASSMGLAFNNEQFF TGTGCCAGCAGTATGGGACTAGCATTCAACAATGAGCAGTTCTTC
- TRBJ2-5 - TRBV27 CASTHQETQYF TGTGCCAGCACACATCAAGAGACCCAGTACTTC
TRBD2 TRBJ2-3 - TRBV15 CATSRDLGGGIDTQYF TGTGCCACCAGCAGAGATCTGGGCGGGGGGATAGATACGCAGTATTTT
- TRBJ1-2 - TRBV6-5 CASSYSRGAYGYTF TGTGCCAGCAGTTACTCTCGGGGGGCGTATGGCTACACCTTC
- TRBJ1-1 - TRBV5-4 CASSLLNTEAFF TGTGCCAGCAGCTTGTTGAACACTGAAGCTTTCTTT
TRBD1 TRBJ1-4 - TRBV7-9 CANSPGQGISNEKLFF TGTGCCAACTCGCCGGGACAGGGGATATCTAATGAAAAACTGTTTTTT
- TRBJ2-7 - TRBV2 CASILAYEQYF TGTGCCAGCATCCTCGCCTACGAGCAGTACTTC
- TRBJ1-2 - TRBV19 CASSIRGLDYGYTF TGTGCCAGTAGTATTCGGGGTCTAGACTATGGCTACACCTTC
- TRBJ1-5 - TRBV19 CASSIGIQPQHF TGTGCCAGTAGTATAGGGATTCAGCCCCAGCATTTT
TRBD1 TRBJ1-2 - TRBV7-3 CASSLGQGGGYTF TGTGCCAGCAGCTTGGGACAGGGTGGCGGCTACACCTTC
- TRBJ2-7 - TRBV28 CASSLWTLSYEQYF TGTGCCAGCAGTTTATGGACACTCTCCTACGAGCAGTACTTC